The 14 T cell receptor beta chains given below trace back to one sample, sequenced in a study of blood T cell repertoires in COVID-19. Clones were sequenced by immunoSEQ multiplex PCR, and TCRdb holds only the in-frame ones, with some missing. The sample yields some 700,000 clones, 70% to 90% seen once. The specimen was peripheral blood. The origin of the receptors is a woman younger than 30 with acute or convalescent COVID-19.

This rearrangement joins TRBV30 to TRBJ1-4; D is ambiguous. Germline-derived CDR1 and CDR2 are GTSNPN and SVGIG (reference sequence). Trimming removed 3 bases at V and 5 bases at J, with 10 bases between. The CDR3 is made up of 13 amino acids. CDR3 DNA: TGTGCCTGGAGAGGTTGGGCGAATGAAAAACTGTTTTTT. This gives the protein CAWRGWANEKLFF.

The genes are TRBV20-1 and TRBJ1-2, with D maybe TRBD1 (5 bases). Germline values: CDR1 DFQATT, CDR2 SNEGSKA (reference sequence). V was pared by 4 bases and J by 8 bases, with 11 bases between. The CDR3 covers 11 residues. The CDR3 spells CSATMQGGYTF. In nucleotides, the CDR3 is TGCAGTGCTACAATGCAGGGAGGCTACACCTTC.

The V and J genes are TRBV4-1 and TRBJ1-2; 7 bases are a match to TRBD1. Germline CDR1 and CDR2: MGHRA and YSYEKL. Trimming cost V 3 bases and J 4 bases; bases outside gene matches: 17. The CDR3 runs 18 residues. CDR3 DNA: TGCGCCAGCAGCCAGTTCCGGGACAGTCCAGTTGTAGGCTATGGCTACACCTTC. This sequence encodes CASSQFRDSPVVGYGYTF.

V is TRBV28 and J is TRBJ1-4, with TRBD1 matching 9 bases. V lost 8 bases and J lost 7; bases outside the gene matches: 5. CDR1 MDHEN and CDR2 SYDVKM come from the germline V gene. CDR3 length equals 13 residues. This CDR3 reads CASGTGRIEKLFF. As DNA, the CDR3 is TGTGCCAGCGGGACAGGGAGGATTGAAAAACTGTTTTTT.

The J gene is TRBJ2-7, the V gene TRBV5-1, with a weak D call TRBD1 (6 bases). CDR3 length: 15 amino acids. The V and J ends lost 2 bases and 4 bases respectively, with 16 bases between them. Germline CDR1 is SGHRS and CDR2 is YFSETQ. The chain's CDR3 is CASSFSLRGSYEQYF. CDR3 nucleotides: TGCGCCAGCAGCTTTTCCCTTAGGGGGAGTTACGAGCAGTACTTC.

This chain links TRBV2 with TRBJ1-3; the D is unclear. Trimming removed 6 bases from V and 4 bases from J, with 13 bases in between. The germline CDR1 and CDR2 sequences are SNHLY and FYNNEI. CDR3 size: 14 residues. CDR3 amino acids: CASRSLAEGNTIYF. CDR3 DNA sequence: TGTGCCAGCAGGTCCCTGGCGGAGGGAAACACCATATATTTT.

This clone was found once. The chain recombines TRBV19 with TRBJ1-5; TRBD1 agrees at 10 bases. The CDR3 is made up of 15 amino acids. Germline V gene data show CDR1 as LNHDA and CDR2 as SQIVND (reference sequence). V lost 6 bases to trimming and J lost 5 bases; unmatched junction nucleotides: 7. CDR3 protein: CASSLRDRGYQPQHF. Written as DNA, the CDR3 is TGTGCCAGTAGCCTCCGGGACAGGGGATATCAGCCCCAGCATTTT.

The chain uses TRBV11-2 and TRBJ1-2; D unclear. Germline CDR1 reads SGHAT; CDR2 reads FQNNGV. The CDR3 has 16 residues. Trimming removed 3 bases at V and 0 bases at J, with 14 bases between. The CDR3 coding sequence is TGTGCCAGCAGCTTTTCCCTTTACAGTTCTAACTATGGCTACACCTTC. It yields the protein CASSFSLYSSNYGYTF.

The chain joins TRBV18 to TRBJ1-3, with unresolved D. The V gene lost 6 bases and the J gene lost 2 bases, with 11 bases spanning the gap. Germline-derived CDR1 and CDR2 are KGHSH and LQKENI. The CDR3 is made up of 14 amino acids. CDR3 region: CASSLEAAGNTIYF. The CDR3, as DNA: TGTGCCAGCTCCCTCGAAGCTGCTGGAAACACCATATATTTT.

The CDR3 DNA reads TGTGCCAGCCAGCGGGGGGAGTTAGAGCAGTACTTC. It yields the protein CASQRGELEQYF. The chain carries TRBV7-9 and TRBJ2-7; 9 nucleotides agree with TRBD2. Germline V gene sequence: CDR1 SEHNR, CDR2 FQNEAQ (reference sequence). The V gene end was trimmed by 8 bases and the J gene end by 7 bases; junction bases not matched to a gene: 6. This CDR3 comprises 12 residues.

The V gene is TRBV19, the J gene TRBJ2-3, with 7 bases identical to TRBD1. After removal of 11 bases from V and 0 bases from J, the junction contained 8 bases not matched to a gene. The germline V gene encodes CDR1 LNHDA and CDR2 SQIVND (reference sequence). The CDR3 is 14 residues long. The CDR3 sequence: CAPSRGSSTDTQYF. The CDR3 DNA reads TGTGCCCCCAGCAGGGGGTCTAGCACAGATACGCAGTATTTT.

A remark on this clone: Other nucleotide sequences in the sample specify the same CDR3. The genes are TRBV29-1 and TRBJ2-2, with 7 positions matching TRBD1. Trimming removed 6 bases from V and 0 bases from J; junction bases left unmatched: 1. The CDR3 is made up of 13 amino acids. CDR1 and CDR2 from the germline V gene are SQVTM and ANQGSEA. CDR3 nucleotide sequence: TGCAGCGTCGACAGGGCGAACACCGGGGAGCTGTTTTTT. It yields the protein CSVDRANTGELFF.

The genes are TRBV7-3 and TRBJ1-1, with 9 nucleotides matching TRBD1. V shed 6 bases, J shed 0 bases, and the junction held 5 bases outside the gene matches. The CDR3 is made up of 15 amino acids. The germline V gene has CDR1 SGHTA and CDR2 FQGTGA. CDR3 bases: TGTGCCAGCAGTCCTAACAGGGGGCTGAACACTGAAGCTTTCTTT. Translation gives CASSPNRGLNTEAFF.

The V and J genes are TRBV7-2 and TRBJ1-2, with 7 bases aligning to TRBD1. V lost 1 base and J lost 6; bases outside the gene matches: 5. Looked up from germline, CDR1 is SGHTA and CDR2 is FQGNSA. The CDR3 spans 14 residues. CDR3 sequence reads: CASSLETGTHGYTF. CDR3 DNA: TGTGCCAGCAGCTTAGAGACAGGGACCCATGGCTACACCTTC.